This TCR beta chain was captured in a study of molecular identifiers for immune sequencing clone quantification. Findings and limits, study-wide: Reports indicate spiked Jurkat TCR RNA from one cell could be found among about 1.1 million naive cells.

The CDR3 length is 14 residues. V lost 1 base, J lost 8 bases, and 14 bases lay in between. The germline V gene encodes CDR1 SGHAT and CDR2 FQNNGV. TCRdb passed the PCR reads through MiXCR, listing each CDR3 protein once. The data show 350,000 or so distinct CDR3 sequences, around 21% seen once. This clonotype was recorded at least ten times. Its antigen is not identified. The chain joins TRBV11-2 to TRBJ1-1; tentatively, D is TRBD1 (6 bases). This TCR came from a human donor in good health. Some libraries in this study had Jurkat cell RNA spiked in. The sequenced sample consisted of naive CD8+ T cells from blood, with Jurkat cell RNA spiked in. Subset specified: FACS-sorted CD8+CD4-CCR7+CD45RA+ naive T cells. CDR3 in DNA: TGTGCCAGCAGCTTAGTCGGGGGCGAGATGGAAGCTTTCTTT. This sequence encodes CASSLVGGEMEAFF. The full variable domain, completed using reference TRBV11-2 and TRBJ1-1, is EAGVAQSPRYKIIEKRQSVAFWCNPISGHATLYWYQQILGQGPKLLIQFQNNGVVDDSQLPKDRFSAERLKGVDSTLKIQPAKLEDSAVYLCASSLVGGEMEAFFGQGTRLTVV.